One sample yielded the 3 T cell receptor beta chains listed below, sequenced in a study of post-analysis software for immune sequencing data. Study-wide results and caveats: TRBV5-6, TRBV5-1 and TRBV20-1 were among four to six TRBV segments more frequent in patients than controls.

Their antigens are not known. Unique molecular identifiers were present in the TCR beta cDNA libraries. TCRdb re-called the PCR reads with MiXCR, one entry per CDR3 protein. The sample has about 810,000 distinct CDR3 sequences, 53% seen once; the top ten hold roughly 4.4%. Material for sequencing was blood. The origin of the receptors is a girl aged 10-17 years with multiple sclerosis.

This chain joins TRBV5-1 and TRBJ2-1; TRBD2 aligns across 11 bases. CDR1 SGHRS and CDR2 YFSETQ come from the germline V gene. Trimming at V came to 1 base and at J to 5 bases, leaving 5 bases not matched to a gene. This CDR3 has 16 amino acids. The CDR3 DNA follows: TGCGCCAGCAGCTTGTCGGGACTAGCGGTGAACAATGAGCAGTTCTTC. This encodes CASSLSGLAVNNEQFF. Based on the CDR3 plus reference TRBV5-1 and TRBJ2-1, the full variable domain is KAGVTQTPRYLIKTRGQQVTLSCSPISGHRSVSWYQQTPGQGLQFLFEYFSETQRNKGNFPGRFSGRQFSNSRSEMNVSTLELGDSALYLCASSLSGLAVNNEQFFGPGTRLTVL.

This clonotype was seen a single time. V is TRBV7-9 and J is TRBJ2-5; D unresolved. The CDR3 consists of 13 residues. Germline CDR1 and CDR2: SEHNR and FQNEAQ (reference sequence). The ends were cut back, 2 bases at V and 13 bases at J, with 17 bases in the middle. CDR3 sequence: CASSLPSLTSPYF. The CDR3 DNA sequence: TGTGCCAGCAGCTTACCCTCATTGACGAGTCCGTACTTC.

V usage is TRBV10-3 and J usage is TRBJ2-5; possibly TRBD1 for D (6 bases). Trimming took off 6 bases at V and 3 bases at J, with 20 bases between the two ends. The CDR3 is 16 amino acids. Germline V gives CDR1 ENHRY, CDR2 SYGVKD. This CDR3 reads CAISSRDIRRKETQYF. The DNA of the CDR3 is TGTGCCATCAGCTCCCGGGACATACGACGAAAAGAGACCCAGTACTTC.